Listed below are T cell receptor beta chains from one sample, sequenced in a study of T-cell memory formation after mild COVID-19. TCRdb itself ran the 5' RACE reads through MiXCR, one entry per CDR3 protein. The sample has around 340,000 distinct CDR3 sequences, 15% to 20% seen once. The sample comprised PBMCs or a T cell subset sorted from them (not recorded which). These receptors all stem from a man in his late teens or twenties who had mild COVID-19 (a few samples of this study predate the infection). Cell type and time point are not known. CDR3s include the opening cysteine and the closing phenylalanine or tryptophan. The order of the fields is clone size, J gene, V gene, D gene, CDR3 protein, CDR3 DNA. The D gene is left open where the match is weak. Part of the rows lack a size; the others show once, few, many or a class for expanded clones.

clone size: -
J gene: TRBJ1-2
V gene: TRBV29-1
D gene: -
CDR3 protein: CSVVVYSPYGYTF
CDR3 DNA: TGCAGCGTCGTCGTCTATAGCCCCTATGGCTACACCTTC

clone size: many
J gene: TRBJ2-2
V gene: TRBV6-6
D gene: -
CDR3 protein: CASSVNPGELFF
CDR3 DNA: TGTGCCAGCAGTGTTAACCCGGGGGAGCTGTTTTTT

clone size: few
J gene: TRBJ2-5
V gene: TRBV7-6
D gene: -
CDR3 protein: CASSSRTPSFTRQETQYF
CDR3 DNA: TGTGCCAGCAGCTCCCGGACCCCCTCTTTTACAAGGCAGGAGACCCAGTACTTC

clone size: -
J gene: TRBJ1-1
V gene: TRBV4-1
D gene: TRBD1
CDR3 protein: CASSHTELGTGGTEAFF
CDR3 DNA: TGCGCCAGCAGCCATACGGAGTTAGGGACAGGGGGGACTGAAGCTTTCTTT

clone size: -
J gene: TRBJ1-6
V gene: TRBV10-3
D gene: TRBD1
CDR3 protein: CAILDRLGSPLHF
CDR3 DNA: TGTGCCATCCTGGACAGGTTGGGTTCACCCCTCCACTTT

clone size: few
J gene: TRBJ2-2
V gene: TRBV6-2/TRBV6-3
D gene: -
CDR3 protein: CASSPVISNTGELFF
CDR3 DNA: TGTGCCAGCAGCCCCGTTATCTCGAACACCGGGGAGCTGTTTTTT

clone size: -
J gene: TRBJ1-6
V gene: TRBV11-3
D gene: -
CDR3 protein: CASSGRVNSPLHF
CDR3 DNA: TGTGCCAGCAGCGGCAGGGTTAATTCACCCCTCCACTTT

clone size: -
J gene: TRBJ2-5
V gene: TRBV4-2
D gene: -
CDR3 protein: CASSRDKGGETQYF
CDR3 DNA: TGTGCCAGCAGCCGGGACAAGGGAGGGGAGACCCAGTACTTC

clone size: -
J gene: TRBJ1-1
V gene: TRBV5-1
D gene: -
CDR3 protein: CASSLGPGGLGDTEAFF
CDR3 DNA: TGCGCCAGCAGCTTGGGACCCGGGGGGCTAGGGGACACTGAAGCTTTCTTT

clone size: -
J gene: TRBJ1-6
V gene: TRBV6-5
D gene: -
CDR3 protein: CASSYGRGPNSPLHF
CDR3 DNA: TGTGCCAGCAGTTACGGTCGGGGGCCGAATTCACCCCTCCACTTT